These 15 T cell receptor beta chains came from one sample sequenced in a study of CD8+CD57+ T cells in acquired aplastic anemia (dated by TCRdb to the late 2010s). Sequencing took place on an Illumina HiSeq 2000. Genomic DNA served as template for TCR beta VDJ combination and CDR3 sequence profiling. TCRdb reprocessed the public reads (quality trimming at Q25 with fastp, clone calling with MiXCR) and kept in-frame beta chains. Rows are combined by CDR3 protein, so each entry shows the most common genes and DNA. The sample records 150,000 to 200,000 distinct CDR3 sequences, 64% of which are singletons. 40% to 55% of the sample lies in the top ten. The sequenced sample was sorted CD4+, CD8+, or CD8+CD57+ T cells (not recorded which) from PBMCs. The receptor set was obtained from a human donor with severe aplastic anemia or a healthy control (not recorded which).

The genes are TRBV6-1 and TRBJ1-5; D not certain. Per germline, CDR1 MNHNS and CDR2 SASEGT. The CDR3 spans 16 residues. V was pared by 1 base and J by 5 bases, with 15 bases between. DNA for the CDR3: TGTGCCAGCAGTGAAGAAGGACGATTAAAGTATCAGCCCCAGCATTTT. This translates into CASSEEGRLKYQPQHF.

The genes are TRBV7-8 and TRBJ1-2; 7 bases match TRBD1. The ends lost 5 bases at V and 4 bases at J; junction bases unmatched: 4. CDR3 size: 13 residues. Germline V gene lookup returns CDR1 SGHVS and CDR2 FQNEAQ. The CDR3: CASSDRAFYGYTF. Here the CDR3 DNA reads TGTGCCAGCAGCGACAGGGCCTTCTATGGCTACACCTTC.

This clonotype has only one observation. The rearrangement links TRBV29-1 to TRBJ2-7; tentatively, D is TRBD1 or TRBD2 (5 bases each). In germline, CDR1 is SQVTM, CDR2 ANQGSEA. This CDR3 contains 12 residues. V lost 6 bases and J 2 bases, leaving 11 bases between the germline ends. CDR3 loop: CSVGRGAYEQYF. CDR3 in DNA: TGCAGCGTAGGTCGAGGGGCCTACGAGCAGTACTTC.

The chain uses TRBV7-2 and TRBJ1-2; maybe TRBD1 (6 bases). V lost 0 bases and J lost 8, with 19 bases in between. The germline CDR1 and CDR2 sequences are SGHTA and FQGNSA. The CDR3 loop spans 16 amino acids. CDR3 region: CASSLAGGDRTGGYTF. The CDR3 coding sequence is TGTGCCAGCAGCTTAGCCGGGGGCGACAGGACGGGAGGCTACACCTTC.

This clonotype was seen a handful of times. CDR3 residues: CASSLFGRGVPLCSNQPQHF. In DNA form, the CDR3 reads TGTGCCAGCAGCCTCTTCGGAAGGGGGGTCCCACTGTGTAGCAATCAGCCCCAGCATTTT. The J gene is TRBJ1-5, the V gene TRBV11-2; D perhaps matches TRBD1 (6 bases). Germline lookup yields CDR1 SGHAT and CDR2 FQNNGV. This CDR3 is 20 amino acids long. Deletions cut 5 bases from V and 0 bases from J, with 26 bases between.

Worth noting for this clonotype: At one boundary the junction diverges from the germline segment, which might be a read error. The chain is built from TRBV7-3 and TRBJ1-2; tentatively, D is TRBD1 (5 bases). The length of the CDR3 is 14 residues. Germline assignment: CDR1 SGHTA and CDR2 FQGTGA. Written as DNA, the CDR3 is TGTGCCAGCAGCAAGGATGGGACGGGCTATGGCTGCACCTTC. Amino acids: CASSKDGTGYGCTF. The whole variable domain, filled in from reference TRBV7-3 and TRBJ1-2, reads GAGVSQTPSNKVTEKGKYVELRCDPISGHTALYWYRQSLGQGPEFLIYFQGTGAADDSGLPNDRFFAVRPEGSVSTLKIQRTERGDSAVYLCASSKDGTGYGCTFGSGTRLTVV.

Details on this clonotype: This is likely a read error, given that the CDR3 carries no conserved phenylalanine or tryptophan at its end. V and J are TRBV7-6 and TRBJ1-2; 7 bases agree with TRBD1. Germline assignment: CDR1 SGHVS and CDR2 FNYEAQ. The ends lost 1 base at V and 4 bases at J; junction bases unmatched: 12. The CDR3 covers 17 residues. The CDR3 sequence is CASSLGLIMGDSYGYTY. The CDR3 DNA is TGTGCCAGCAGCTTAGGGTTAATAATGGGGGACAGCTATGGCTACACCTAC.

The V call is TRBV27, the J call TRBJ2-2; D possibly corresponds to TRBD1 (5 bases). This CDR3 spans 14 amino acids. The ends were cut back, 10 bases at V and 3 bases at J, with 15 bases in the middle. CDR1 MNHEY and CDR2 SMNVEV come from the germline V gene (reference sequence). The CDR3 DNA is TGTGCCACCTCAGGGCAGGGTTACACCGGGGAGCTGTTTTTT. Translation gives CATSGQGYTGELFF.

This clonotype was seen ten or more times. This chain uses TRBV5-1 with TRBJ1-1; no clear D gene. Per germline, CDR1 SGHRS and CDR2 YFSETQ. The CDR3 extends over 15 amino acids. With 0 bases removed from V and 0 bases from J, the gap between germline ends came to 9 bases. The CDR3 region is CASSLARLMNTEAFF. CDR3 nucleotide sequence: TGCGCCAGCAGCTTGGCCAGGCTAATGAACACTGAAGCTTTCTTT.

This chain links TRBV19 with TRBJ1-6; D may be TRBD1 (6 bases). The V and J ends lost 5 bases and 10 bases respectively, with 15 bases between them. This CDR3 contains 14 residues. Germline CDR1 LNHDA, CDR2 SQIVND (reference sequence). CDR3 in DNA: TGTGCCAGTAGTCCAGGGGCAGGGCGGTCACCCCTCCACTTT. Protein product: CASSPGAGRSPLHF.

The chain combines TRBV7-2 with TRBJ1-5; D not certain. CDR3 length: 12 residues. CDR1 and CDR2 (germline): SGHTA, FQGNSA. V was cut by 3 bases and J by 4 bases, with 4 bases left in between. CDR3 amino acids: CASSFLNQPQHF. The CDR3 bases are TGTGCCAGCAGCTTCCTGAATCAGCCCCAGCATTTT.

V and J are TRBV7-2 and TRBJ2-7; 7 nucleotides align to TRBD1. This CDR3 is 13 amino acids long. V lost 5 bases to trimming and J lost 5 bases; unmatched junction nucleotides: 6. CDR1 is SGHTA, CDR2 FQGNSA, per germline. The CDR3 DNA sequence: TGTGCCAGCAGCCGTGACAGGGATCACGAGCAGTACTTC. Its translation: CASSRDRDHEQYF.

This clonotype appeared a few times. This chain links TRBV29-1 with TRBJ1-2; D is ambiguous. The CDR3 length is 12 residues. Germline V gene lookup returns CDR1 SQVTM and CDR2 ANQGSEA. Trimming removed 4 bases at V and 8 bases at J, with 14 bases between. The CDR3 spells CSVGPTLQGYTF. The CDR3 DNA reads TGCAGCGTTGGGCCAACCCTGCAAGGCTACACCTTC.

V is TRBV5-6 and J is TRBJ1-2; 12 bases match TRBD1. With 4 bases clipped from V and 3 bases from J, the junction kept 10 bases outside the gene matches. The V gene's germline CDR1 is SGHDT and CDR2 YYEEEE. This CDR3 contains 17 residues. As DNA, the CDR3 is TGTGCCAGCAGCCTAAGACCGGGACAGGGGGCTTACTATGGCTACACCTTC. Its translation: CASSLRPGQGAYYGYTF.

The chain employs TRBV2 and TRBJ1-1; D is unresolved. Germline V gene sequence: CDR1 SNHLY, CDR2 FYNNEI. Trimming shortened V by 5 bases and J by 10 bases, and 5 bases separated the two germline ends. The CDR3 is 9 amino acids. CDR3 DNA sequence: TGTGCCAGCAGTCCTGGAGCTTTCTTT. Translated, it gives CASSPGAFF.